The clone carrying this T cell receptor (beta chain) was observed many times. This entry is derived from a study of tumor-infiltrating lymphocytes in primary liver carcinoma. About the study: Subjects consisted of male and female patients aged 30 to 69 years.

Germline values: CDR1 SGHAT, CDR2 FQNNGV. The CDR3 consists of 11 residues. Trimming shortened V by 5 bases and J by 5 bases, and 7 bases separated the two germline ends. Out of unsorted whole blood came the blood RNA, and germline DNA was extracted as well. TCR beta cDNA was made from 400 to 500 ng total RNA with a constant-region primer. TCR beta libraries came from three nested multiplex PCR rounds using slightly modified ARM-PCR. Rounds one and two of PCR, each of 10 cycles, were primed with TRBV1-TRBV30 forward primers and a C-beta reverse primer. In TCRdb, the multiplex PCR reads were re-called with MiXCR into one record per CDR3 protein. The sample lists fewer than 350,000 distinct CDR3 sequences; almost 65% were seen once.

This rearrangement joins TRBV11-2 to TRBJ2-7; D is ambiguous. Sequencing used peripheral blood. This sequence was found in a man aged 40-49 years with primary liver carcinoma and hepatitis B virus infection. CDR3 DNA: TGTGCCAGCAGCCAACCCAACGAGCAGTACTTC. It translates to CASSQPNEQYF. Together with reference TRBV11-2 and TRBJ2-7, the CDR3 gives the full variable domain: EAGVAQSPRYKIIEKRQSVAFWCNPISGHATLYWYQQILGQGPKLLIQFQNNGVVDDSQLPKDRFSAERLKGVDSTLKIQPAKLEDSAVYLCASSQPNEQYFGPGTRLTVT.